One T cell receptor beta chain is described in this entry. Which antigen it targets is not known. For each CD8+ T cell subset, flow sorting was done in triplicate, and roughly 310,000 cells per subset went directly into RLT lysis buffer. Peripheral blood mononuclear cells were isolated from buffy coats by standard density gradient centrifugation. An RNeasy Mini Kit was used to extract total RNA from the sorted cells. This entry comes from a study of CXCR3-negative and CXCR3-positive naive CD8 T cells (dated by TCRdb to about 2019). As for the study more broadly: About 150 million TRB reads were obtained in total, roughly 1.5 +/- 0.3 million reads per library. The diversity and physicochemical repertoire analyses included 11 donors pooled from two independent experiments. Naive subsets from about five donors and memory cells from 3 donors were included in the TRBV-TRBJ cluster analysis. On the study overall, not on this receptor specifically: Freshly isolated PBMCs were used for most assays because CXCR3 expression partially decreased after cryopreservation. Naive CXCR3-negative and CXCR3-positive cells from the same donor showed similar TRBV-TRBJ usage, whereas memory cells showed distinct patterns. Because surface CD5, which is linked to self-reactivity in mice, was comparable between the naive subsets, TCR interaction strength was also inferred from TRB CDR3 physicochemical properties. Comparably high repertoire diversity was found in both naive subsets, whereas much lower repertoire diversity was found in memory CD8+ T cells.

From the cysteine through the phenylalanine, the CDR3 covers 16 amino acids. No DNA is recorded. Based on the germline V gene, the CDR1 and CDR2 sequences are SGHVS and FNYEAQ. For sequencing, a NextSeq 550 was employed. The Human TCR Profiling Kit (MiLaboratory) was used to make UMI-labeled 5' RACE TRB cDNA libraries. The full amount of extracted RNA was used for cDNA synthesis, and the full amount of resulting cDNA was used for PCR amplification. Libraries were prepared in parallel with an identical number of PCR cycles. As for the authors' bioinformatics: With a minimum of two reads required per UMI, MIGEC and MiXCR pulled out about 49,000 +/- 11,000 unique UMI-labeled TRB cDNA molecules from each library. An average of approximately 40,000 +/- 10,000 functional in-frame TRB CDR3 nucleotide clonotypes without stop codons was found per library. Diversity metrics, including normalized Shannon-Wiener and Chao1, were computed in VDJtools after downsampling to 5000 UMI-labeled TRB molecules per sample. VDJtools computed clonotype-size-weighted physicochemical properties of the central five CDR3 residues: interaction energy, strength, volume and Kidera factor 4. TCRdb reprocessed the reads, so every CDR3 protein sequence counts as one entry and DNA is not shown. The V and J calls, along with clone size, are taken from TCRdb and not from the paper's own processing. The table for this sample shows tens of thousands of distinct CDR3 sequences. Jointly, the top ten make up approximately 14% of the sample.

The chain links TRBV7-6 with TRBJ2-1. The sequenced material came from memory CD8+ T cells from blood. This specimen's cell subset or site label, interpreted: conventional CD8+ memory T cells (TMEM), sorted as controls. This receptor was identified in a human donor in good health. Some clones in this sample may be carry-over from other donors' samples. The CDR3 corresponds to CASSAGTGGSYNEQFF.